Shown below are 28 T cell receptor beta chains from a single sample sequenced in a study of blood T cells in healthy people across ages. Alongside a J-beta primer mix, a sample-barcoded 5' primer served in a second PCR lasting roughly 6 to 11 cycles. TCRdb reanalysed the 5' RACE reads using MiXCR and keeps one entry per CDR3 protein. This table holds about 1.8 million distinct CDR3 sequences, around half found once. Sequencing was carried out using blood. The receptors were sampled from a woman aged 40-49 years in good health.

This chain links TRBV6-5 with TRBJ2-5, with 9 positions matching TRBD2. Germline values: CDR1 MNHEY, CDR2 SVGAGI. J gave up 11 bases and V 7 bases, and 14 bases lay outside the gene matches. CDR3 size: 14 residues. CDR3 sequence (DNA): TGTGCCAGCAACCAAGCGGGGGGCCGTAGTGAGCAGTACTTC. This codes for CASNQAGGRSEQYF.

This clonotype was recorded once. Here the CDR3 reads CASSLMTSSKDTQYF. For the CDR3, the DNA is TGTGCCAGCAGTTTGATGACAAGCTCTAAAGATACGCAGTATTTT. The chain joins TRBV27 to TRBJ2-3; D remains unclear. The length of the CDR3 is 15 residues. V lost 3 bases and J lost 5, with 15 bases in between. Germline V gives CDR1 MNHEY, CDR2 SMNVEV (reference sequence).

The chain combines TRBV12-3 or TRBV12-4 with TRBJ1-2; 7 bases are a match to TRBD1. The CDR3 extends over 14 amino acids. With 3 bases clipped from V and 6 bases from J, the junction kept 7 bases outside the gene matches. CDR3 sequence (DNA): TGTGCCAGCAGTTTTAGTAGACAGGGCGATGGCTACACCTTC. Amino acids: CASSFSRQGDGYTF.

The V and J genes are TRBV7-9 and TRBJ2-1; 12 bases agree with TRBD2. In germline, CDR1 is SEHNR, CDR2 FQNEAQ (reference sequence). With 6 bases clipped from V and 4 bases from J, the junction kept 10 bases outside the gene matches. CDR3 length: 17 amino acids. The CDR3 DNA reads as TGTGCCAGCAGTGGGCTAGCGGGGGGGGTTTTATACAATGAGCAGTTCTTC. It yields the protein CASSGLAGGVLYNEQFF.

CDR3 bases: TGCGCCAGCAGCCAAGATGGCGGGGTTAGCAATCAGCCCCAGCATTTT. Translating gives CASSQDGGVSNQPQHF. The chain uses TRBV4-1 and TRBJ1-5, with unresolved D. The CDR3 extends over 16 amino acids. Germline lookup yields CDR1 MGHRA and CDR2 YSYEKL. V shed 0 bases and J shed 0 bases, with 9 bases lying between them.

CDR3 bases: TGCGGCGCGGACAGGGTGGTCTCCGAGGTCCAGTACTTC. Its translation: CGADRVVSEVQYF. The gene calls are TRBV20-1 and TRBJ2-4, with TRBD1 matching over 8 bases. This CDR3 is built from 13 residues. The germline V gene has CDR1 DFQATT and CDR2 SNEGSKA (reference sequence).

As to this clonotype: Its ends do not fully match the called genes, so a read error is possible. The V gene is TRBV6-6, the J gene TRBJ2-4; perhaps TRBD2 as D (5 bases). The CDR3 contains 16 residues. The V gene's germline CDR1 is MNHNY and CDR2 SVGAGI (reference sequence). CDR3 sequence (DNA): TGCGCCACTGATCAAGATGGGAGAGGATCCAAAAACATTCAGTACTTC. This encodes CATDQDGRGSKNIQYF.

This sequence joins TRBV28 and TRBJ2-1; no reliable D call. This CDR3 has 15 amino acids. Germline loops: CDR1 MDHEN, CDR2 SYDVKM. Trimming shortened V by 3 bases and J by 5 bases, and 14 bases separated the two germline ends. The CDR3 region is CASSLEQNGDNEQFF. In DNA, the CDR3 is TGTGCCAGCAGTTTGGAACAGAATGGAGACAATGAGCAGTTCTTC.

This chain connects TRBV7-2 to TRBJ1-2, with TRBD1 identical over 9 bases. V lost 2 bases and J lost 0; bases outside the gene matches: 4. Germline CDR1 reads SGHTA; CDR2 reads FQGNSA. The CDR3 contains 16 residues. The CDR3 spells CASSLSWTGANYGYTF. The CDR3 nucleotides read TGTGCCAGCAGCTTATCCTGGACAGGGGCTAACTATGGCTACACCTTC.

The V call is TRBV4-2, the J call TRBJ2-3; D might be TRBD2 (6 bases). V was shortened by 4 bases and J by 0 bases, with 11 bases between the two germline ends. Germline V lookup: CDR1 LGHNA, CDR2 YNFKEQ. The CDR3 covers 15 residues. CDR3 DNA: TGTGCCAGCAGCCGCCGGGAGTCTAGCACAGATACGCAGTATTTT. Translation gives CASSRRESSTDTQYF.

This chain uses TRBV10-3 with TRBJ1-4, with D perhaps TRBD1 (5 bases). The CDR3 loop spans 15 amino acids. Germline loops: CDR1 ENHRY, CDR2 SYGVKD. Trimming removed 0 bases at V and 5 bases at J, with 10 bases between. This CDR3 is CAISESSWDNEKLFF. For the CDR3, the DNA is TGTGCCATCAGTGAGTCGAGTTGGGACAATGAAAAACTGTTTTTT.

The chain is built from TRBV7-2 and TRBJ1-2, with 7 bases that match TRBD1. The CDR3 has 16 amino acids. V lost 2 bases, J lost 5 bases, and 11 bases stayed unmatched. Per the germline V gene, CDR1 is SGHTA and CDR2 is FQGNSA. CDR3 sequence (DNA): TGTGCCAGCAGCTTACTAGCAGGGACAGTATTATATGGCTACACCTTC. Amino acids: CASSLLAGTVLYGYTF.

The chain links TRBV10-3 to TRBJ1-5; 9 nucleotides align to TRBD1. CDR3 length: 15 amino acids. Germline V gene sequence: CDR1 ENHRY, CDR2 SYGVKD. With 4 bases clipped from V and 3 bases from J, the junction kept 4 bases outside the gene matches. CDR3 bases: TGTGCCATCAGTGCCAGGACAGGGGACAATCAGCCCCAGCATTTT. It specifies CAISARTGDNQPQHF.

The chain uses TRBV12-3 or TRBV12-4 and TRBJ2-7, with TRBD2 matching 7 bases. Trimming cost V 3 bases and J 6 bases; bases outside gene matches: 8. The CDR3 is 14 residues long. CDR3 sequence (DNA): TGTGCCAGCAGTTTGGCGGGGACTACCACCGAGCAGTACTTC. Protein sequence: CASSLAGTTTEQYF.

This chain connects TRBV5-4 to TRBJ2-4; maybe TRBD2 (5 bases). The germline V gene has CDR1 SGHNT and CDR2 YYREEE (reference sequence). V dropped 3 bases and J dropped 2 bases, with 18 bases sitting between them. This CDR3 spans 17 amino acids. This CDR3 reads CASSSRASFTTKNIQYF. The DNA of the CDR3 is TGTGCCAGCAGCTCGAGGGCTTCCTTCACTACCAAAAACATTCAGTACTTC.

This clonotype was detected a few times. The V call is TRBV5-1, the J call TRBJ2-7; D tentatively reads TRBD1 or TRBD2 (5 bases each). CDR1 is SGHRS and CDR2 is YFSETQ in the germline V gene. V gave up 0 bases and J gave up 7 bases, with 11 bases separating them. The CDR3 is made up of 13 amino acids. CDR3 nucleotide sequence: TGCGCCAGCAGCTTGGCGGGGCCGGGGGAGCAGTACTTC. It specifies CASSLAGPGEQYF.

This clonotype occurred a few times. This chain connects TRBV29-1 to TRBJ1-2; no reliable D call. CDR3 size: 12 residues. The germline gives CDR1 SQVTM, CDR2 ANQGSEA. Trimming took off 7 bases at V and 7 bases at J, with 16 bases between the two ends. CDR3 region: CSGTDLLGGYTF. The CDR3 coding sequence is TGCAGCGGGACCGACTTACTTGGTGGCTACACCTTC.

The V and J genes are TRBV5-1 and TRBJ2-6; the D is unclear. With 4 bases removed from V and 1 base from J, the gap between germline ends came to 12 bases. Germline values: CDR1 SGHRS, CDR2 YFSETQ. CDR3 length: 16 residues. The CDR3 coding sequence is TGCGCCAGCAGCCGTATGTTAGGGTCTGGGGCCAACGTCCTGACTTTC. As protein: CASSRMLGSGANVLTF.

In this sample, this clonotype turned up a few times. V gene TRBV20-1 combines with J gene TRBJ2-7, with 12 bases matching TRBD2. TRBJ2-5 matches the DNA end more closely, so the J call is doubtful. CDR1 DFQATT and CDR2 SNEGSKA come from the germline V gene (reference sequence). The CDR3 extends over 15 amino acids. CDR3 protein: CSAQLAGGYGETQYF. CDR3 DNA: TGCAGTGCTCAACTAGCGGGGGGTTATGGAGAGACCCAGTACTTC.

This clonotype was counted only a few times. The chain has TRBV5-6 and TRBJ2-1; D gene unclear. V was shortened by 0 bases and J by 3 bases, with 10 bases between the two germline ends. Looked up from germline, CDR1 is SGHDT and CDR2 is YYEEEE. This CDR3 spans 15 amino acids. CDR3 residues: CASSLVTTFYNEQFF. CDR3 in DNA: TGTGCCAGCAGCTTGGTGACAACTTTCTACAATGAGCAGTTCTTC.

This clonotype was recorded only once. Compared with germline, one end of the junction differs, possibly owing to a read error. The genes are TRBV27 and TRBJ2-7, with D perhaps given as TRBD1 or TRBD2 (6 bases each). There are 16 residues in the CDR3. Germline values: CDR1 MNHEY, CDR2 SMNVEV (reference sequence). The chain's CDR3 is CASSLSWGGGQSEQYF. Written as DNA, the CDR3 is TGTGCCAGCAGTCTATCCTGGGGTGGGGGGCAGAGCGAGCAGTACTTC.

The chain employs TRBV6-2 or TRBV6-3 and TRBJ2-7, with 7 bases aligning to TRBD2. Germline V gene sequence: CDR1 MNHEY, CDR2 SVGEGT. J was trimmed by 2 bases and V by 6 bases; bases with no gene match: 7. The CDR3 length is 14 residues. DNA for the CDR3: TGTGCCAGCAGGAACGGACTAGGTGCCTACGAGCAGTACTTC. Protein sequence: CASRNGLGAYEQYF.

This rearrangement joins TRBV4-2 to TRBJ2-3, with TRBD2 matching 11 bases. Germline CDR1 reads LGHNA; CDR2 reads YNFKEQ. V lost 4 bases and J lost 12; bases outside the gene matches: 9. The CDR3 is made up of 14 amino acids. CDR3 residues: CASSRQTSGDRQYF. In nucleotides, the CDR3 is TGTGCCAGCAGCCGTCAGACTAGCGGGGACCGTCAGTATTTT.

The rearrangement uses TRBV6-5 and TRBJ2-6; TRBD1 matches 8 bases. Germline CDR1 MNHEY, CDR2 SVGAGI. With V trimmed by 1 base and J by 0 bases, 5 bases remained unmatched. The CDR3 loop spans 18 amino acids. CDR3 loop: CASSYLGRGHSGANVLTF. As DNA, the CDR3 is TGTGCCAGCAGTTACTTGGGCAGGGGGCACTCTGGGGCCAACGTCCTGACTTTC.

This clonotype turned up a few times. The rearrangement joins TRBV4-3 to TRBJ2-5; 12 positions agree with TRBD2. The CDR3 totals 16 residues. The ends lost 4 bases at V and 1 base at J; junction bases unmatched: 4. Germline-derived CDR1 and CDR2 are LGHNA and YSLEER. This CDR3 reads CASSLTLAGGQETQYF. The CDR3 DNA sequence: TGCGCCAGCAGCCTCACACTAGCGGGGGGCCAAGAGACCCAGTACTTC.

The chain has TRBV28 and TRBJ1-2, with D maybe TRBD1 (6 bases). Trimming took 5 bases from V and 3 from J, leaving 13 bases between them. Germline values: CDR1 MDHEN, CDR2 SYDVKM. CDR3 length equals 14 residues. Written as DNA, the CDR3 is TGTGCCAGCAGTGTGAGGGGGATGGACTATGGCTACACCTTC. This codes for CASSVRGMDYGYTF.

The chain is built from TRBV7-9 and TRBJ2-2; TRBD1 matches 7 bases. Germline CDR1 is SEHNR and CDR2 is FQNEAQ (reference sequence). V shed 5 bases, J shed 4 bases, and the junction held 7 bases outside the gene matches. The CDR3 is made up of 15 amino acids. CDR3 coding DNA: TGTGCCAGCAGCGGGAACAGGGGTAGCACCGGGGAGCTGTTTTTT. Its protein product is CASSGNRGSTGELFF.

The V and J genes are TRBV6-2 or TRBV6-3 and TRBJ2-6; D is perhaps TRBD1 (6 bases). Germline CDR1 reads MNHEY; CDR2 reads SVGEGT. V was shortened by 5 bases and J by 1 base, with 18 bases between the two germline ends. CDR3 length: 18 residues. CDR3 sequence reads: CASSLRTALWSGANVLTF. CDR3 in DNA: TGTGCCAGCAGTCTCCGGACAGCTCTCTGGTCTGGGGCCAACGTCCTGACTTTC.